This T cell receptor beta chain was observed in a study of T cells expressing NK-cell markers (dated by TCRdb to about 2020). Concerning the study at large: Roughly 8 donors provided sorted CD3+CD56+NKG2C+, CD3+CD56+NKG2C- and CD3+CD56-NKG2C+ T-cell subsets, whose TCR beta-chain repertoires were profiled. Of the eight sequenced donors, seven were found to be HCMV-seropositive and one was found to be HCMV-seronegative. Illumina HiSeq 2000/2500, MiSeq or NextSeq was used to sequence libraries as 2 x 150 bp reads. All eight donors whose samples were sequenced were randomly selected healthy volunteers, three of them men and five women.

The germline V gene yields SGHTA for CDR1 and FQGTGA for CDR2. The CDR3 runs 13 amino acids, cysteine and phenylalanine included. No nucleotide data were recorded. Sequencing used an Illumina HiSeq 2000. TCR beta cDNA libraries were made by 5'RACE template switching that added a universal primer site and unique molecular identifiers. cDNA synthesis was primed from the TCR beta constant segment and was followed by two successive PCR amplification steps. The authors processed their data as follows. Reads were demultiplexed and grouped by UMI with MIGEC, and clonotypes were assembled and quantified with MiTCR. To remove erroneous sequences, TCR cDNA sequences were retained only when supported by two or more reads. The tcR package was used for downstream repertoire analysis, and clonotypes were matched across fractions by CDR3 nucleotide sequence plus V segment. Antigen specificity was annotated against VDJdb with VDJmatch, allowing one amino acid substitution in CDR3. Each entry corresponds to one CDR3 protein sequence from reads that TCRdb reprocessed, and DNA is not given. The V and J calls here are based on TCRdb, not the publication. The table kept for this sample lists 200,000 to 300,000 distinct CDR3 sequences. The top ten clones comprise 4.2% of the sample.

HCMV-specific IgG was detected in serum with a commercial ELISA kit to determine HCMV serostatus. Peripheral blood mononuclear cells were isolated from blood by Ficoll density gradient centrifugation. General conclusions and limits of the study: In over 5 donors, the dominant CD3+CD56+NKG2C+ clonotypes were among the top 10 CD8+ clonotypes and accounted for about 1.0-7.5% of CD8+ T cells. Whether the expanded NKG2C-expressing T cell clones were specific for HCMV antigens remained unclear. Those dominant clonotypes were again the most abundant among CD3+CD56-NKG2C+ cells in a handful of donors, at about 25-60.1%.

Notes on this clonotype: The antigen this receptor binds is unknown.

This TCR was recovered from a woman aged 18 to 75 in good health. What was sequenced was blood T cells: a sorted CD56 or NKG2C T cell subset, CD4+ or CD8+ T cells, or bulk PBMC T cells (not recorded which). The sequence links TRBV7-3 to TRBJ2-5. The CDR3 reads CASSLGSVETQYF.